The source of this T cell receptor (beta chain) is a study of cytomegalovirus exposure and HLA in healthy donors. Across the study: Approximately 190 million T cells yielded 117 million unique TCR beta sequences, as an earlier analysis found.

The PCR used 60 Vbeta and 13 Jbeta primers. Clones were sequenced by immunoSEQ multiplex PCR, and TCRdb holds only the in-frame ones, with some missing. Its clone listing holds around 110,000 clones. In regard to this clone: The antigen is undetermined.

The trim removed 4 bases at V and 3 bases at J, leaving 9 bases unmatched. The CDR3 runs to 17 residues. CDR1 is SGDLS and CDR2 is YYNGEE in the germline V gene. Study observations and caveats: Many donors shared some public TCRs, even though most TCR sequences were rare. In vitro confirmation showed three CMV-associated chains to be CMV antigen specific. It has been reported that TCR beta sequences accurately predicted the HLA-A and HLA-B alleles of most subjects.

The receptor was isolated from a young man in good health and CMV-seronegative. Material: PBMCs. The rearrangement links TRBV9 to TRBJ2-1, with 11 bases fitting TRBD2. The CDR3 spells CASSTRPLAGGYNEQFF. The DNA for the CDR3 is TGTGCCAGCAGCACCCGCCCTCTAGCGGGGGGCTACAATGAGCAGTTCTTC.